These 28 T cell receptor beta chains share one sample of origin, sequenced in a study of CD8+ T cells in alopecia areata. As to treatment: oral pan-JAK inhibitor, 5-10 mg twice daily. It was cDNA, reverse transcribed from extracted RNA, that served as the sequencing template. Profiling relied on immunoSEQ multiplex PCR, and the TCRdb table lists in-frame clones only, not all of them. The sample yields about 60,000 clones, approximately 44% seen once. The sequences come from CD8+ T cells sorted from blood, collected at approximately week 37, from a patient treated with tofacitinib. The receptor source for this set is a human donor with alopecia areata.

The chain has TRBV7-6 and TRBJ2-6; D is unresolved. This CDR3 region has 16 residues. The V gene lost 2 bases and the J gene lost 4 bases, with 12 bases spanning the gap. Germline-derived CDR1 and CDR2 are SGHVS and FNYEAQ. The CDR3 DNA is TGTGCCAGCAGCTTATGGCCAAGAGCAGGGGCCAACGTCCTGACTTTC. Translation gives CASSLWPRAGANVLTF.

In DNA, the CDR3 is TGTGCCTTAGACTGGTACAATGAGCAGTTCTTC. The encoded protein is CALDWYNEQFF. V is TRBV30 and J is TRBJ2-1, with no clear D. CDR3 length: 11 amino acids. CDR1 GTSNPN and CDR2 SVGIG come from the germline V gene (reference sequence). Trimming took off 7 bases at V and 4 bases at J, with 8 bases between the two ends.

This clone occurred a few times. CDR3 region: CSVVGRGRYEQYF. The CDR3 DNA reads as TGCAGCGTTGTAGGCAGGGGGCGTTACGAGCAGTACTTC. The rearrangement links TRBV29-1 to TRBJ2-7; 8 bases are a match to TRBD1. Germline assignment: CDR1 SQVTM and CDR2 ANQGSEA. The CDR3 covers 13 residues. V shed 4 bases, J shed 4 bases, and the junction held 6 bases outside the gene matches.

DNA of the CDR3: TGTGCCAGCAGTTTTAATCCGACAGGGGCGGGCACTGAAGCTTTCTTT. Protein product: CASSFNPTGAGTEAFF. The chain carries TRBV27 and TRBJ1-1, with TRBD1 identical over 8 bases. CDR1 and CDR2 (germline): MNHEY, SMNVEV (reference sequence). This CDR3 has 16 amino acids. V was pared by 3 bases and J by 4 bases, with 10 bases of the junction left unmatched.

This clone was picked up a small number of times. The V call is TRBV4-1, the J call TRBJ2-1; the D is unclear. Between the trimmed V and J ends, which lost 1 base and 0 bases, there was a span of 7 bases. The CDR3 is 15 amino acids. The germline CDR1 and CDR2 sequences are MGHRA and YSYEKL. The DNA for the CDR3 is TGCGCCAGCAGCCAAGCCTTGGTCTCCTACAATGAGCAGTTCTTC. Translation: CASSQALVSYNEQFF.

The chain combines TRBV7-9 with TRBJ2-7; possible D gene TRBD1, 5 bases. The length of the CDR3 is 13 residues. Deletions cut 10 bases from V and 6 bases from J, with 19 bases between. Germline V gene data show CDR1 as SEHNR and CDR2 as FQNEAQ (reference sequence). This CDR3 reads CATVAGNLGEQYF. The CDR3 DNA follows: TGTGCCACAGTGGCAGGGAATTTGGGCGAGCAGTACTTC.

This clone was seen a single time. The chain carries TRBV4-1 and TRBJ2-2, with 7 bases fitting TRBD2. Germline CDR1 reads MGHRA; CDR2 reads YSYEKL. V gave up 2 bases and J gave up 4 bases; unmatched junction bases: 7. The CDR3 contains 16 residues. The CDR3 spells CASSQLLAIRTGELFF. The CDR3 region has the DNA TGCGCCAGCAGCCAACTACTAGCGATACGCACCGGGGAGCTGTTTTTT.

The chain uses TRBV12-5 and TRBJ1-2; D is perhaps TRBD1 (6 bases). The CDR3 extends over 16 amino acids. Per germline, CDR1 LGHNT and CDR2 FRNRAP. Trimming took 2 bases from V and 2 from J, leaving 15 bases between them. Written as DNA, the CDR3 is TGTGCTAGTGGTTTGTCGCCGGGACACGAAAACTATGGCTACACCTTC. Its translation: CASGLSPGHENYGYTF.

The chain carries TRBV9 and TRBJ2-6; 8 bases line up with TRBD2. The CDR3 length is 18 residues. Germline CDR1 and CDR2: SGDLS and YYNGEE. V shed 4 bases and J 0 bases; nucleotides not matched to a gene: 9. CDR3 amino acids: CASSLTSGPSSGANVLTF. DNA of the CDR3: TGTGCCAGCAGCCTAACTAGCGGTCCGAGCTCTGGGGCCAACGTCCTGACTTTC.

The chain uses TRBV7-8 and TRBJ1-5; the match to TRBD1 covers 9 bases. The trim removed 1 base at V and 6 bases at J, leaving 10 bases unmatched. The CDR3 loop spans 17 amino acids. Looked up from germline, CDR1 is SGHVS and CDR2 is FQNEAQ. The CDR3 coding sequence is TGTGCCAGCAGCTTAGTAAAGACAGGGGGGCCCCTTCAGCCCCAGCATTTT. Protein product: CASSLVKTGGPLQPQHF.

This clone was seen more than once but under ten times. The chain uses TRBV5-1 and TRBJ2-7, with TRBD1 matching over 8 bases. Germline V gives CDR1 SGHRS, CDR2 YFSETQ. This CDR3 region has 15 residues. Unmatched junction bases numbered 8, after V lost 4 bases and J lost 2 bases. The CDR3 DNA reads as TGCGCCAGCAGCACTCCGGGACAGGCACCCTACGAGCAGTACTTC. This translates into CASSTPGQAPYEQYF. Drawing the rest from reference TRBV5-1 and TRBJ2-7, the complete variable domain is KAGVTQTPRYLIKTRGQQVTLSCSPISGHRSVSWYQQTPGQGLQFLFEYFSETQRNKGNFPGRFSGRQFSNSRSEMNVSTLELGDSALYLCASSTPGQAPYEQYFGPGTRLTVT.

The rearrangement joins TRBV27 to TRBJ2-3, with 10 nucleotides matching TRBD2. Unmatched junction bases numbered 5, after V lost 8 bases and J lost 6 bases. The CDR3 spans 13 residues. The germline V gene has CDR1 MNHEY and CDR2 SMNVEV (reference sequence). This chain's CDR3 is CASSSGSSDTQYF. The CDR3 DNA reads TGTGCCAGCTCTAGCGGGAGTAGCGATACGCAGTATTTT.

CDR3 nucleotides: TGTGCCAGCAGCCGGGACGCTGACTATTTT. Translating it yields CASSRDADYF. The genes are TRBV7-9 and TRBJ2-3; TRBD1 or TRBD2 may be the D gene (5 bases each). This CDR3 contains 10 residues. Deletions cut 5 bases from V and 15 bases from J, with 12 bases between. CDR1 SEHNR and CDR2 FQNEAQ come from the germline V gene (reference sequence).

The V gene is TRBV30, the J gene TRBJ1-1; D remains ambiguous. The V end lost 1 base, the J end lost 3 bases, and 0 bases lay between the germline ends. The CDR3 is 10 residues long. Germline V CDR1 and CDR2: GTSNPN, SVGIG (reference sequence). The CDR3 is CAWSDTEAFF. DNA for the CDR3: TGTGCCTGGAGTGACACTGAAGCTTTCTTT.

In the case of this clone: The sample has other DNA sequences that encode this CDR3 too. DNA for the CDR3: TGTGCCAGCAGTCCTGGCGATACGCAGTATTTT. Protein sequence: CASSPGDTQYF. The chain couples TRBV6-5 to TRBJ2-3; D unclear. Germline-derived CDR1 and CDR2 are MNHEY and SVGAGI. The CDR3 length is 11 residues. The V end was cut by 5 bases, the J end by 6 bases, with 6 bases between.

The chain employs TRBV5-1 and TRBJ2-7; 10 nucleotides agree with TRBD2. V shed 4 bases, J shed 2 bases, and the junction held 3 bases outside the gene matches. Germline lookup yields CDR1 SGHRS and CDR2 YFSETQ. The CDR3 runs to 14 residues. The CDR3 loop reads CASSLAGATYEQYF. CDR3 in DNA: TGCGCCAGCAGCCTAGCGGGAGCGACCTACGAGCAGTACTTC. Full variable domain (missing parts from reference TRBV5-1 and TRBJ2-7): KAGVTQTPRYLIKTRGQQVTLSCSPISGHRSVSWYQQTPGQGLQFLFEYFSETQRNKGNFPGRFSGRQFSNSRSEMNVSTLELGDSALYLCASSLAGATYEQYFGPGTRLTVT.

Of note for this clone: The limits of the CDR3 on the DNA are not certain, so only TCRdb's listed CDR3 is given. This sequence joins TRBV4-1 and TRBJ2-1. CDR1 and CDR2 from the germline V gene are MGHRA and YSYEKL. A total of 15 residues make up the CDR3, ends included. The CDR3 reads CASSHGVGPGTWEFF.

V gene TRBV30 combines with J gene TRBJ1-2; tentatively, D is TRBD1 (5 bases). Germline CDR1 is GTSNPN and CDR2 is SVGIG (reference sequence). CDR3 size: 12 residues. Trimming cost V 2 bases and J 4 bases, with 8 bases left between them. The chain's CDR3 is CAWSLGAYGYTF. The CDR3 region has the DNA TGTGCCTGGAGTTTAGGGGCCTATGGCTACACCTTC.

This clone was seen a single time. A read error may account for a junction end that differs from germline. The CDR3 region is CASSLTPGRARDF. CDR3 in DNA: TGTGCCAGCAGTTTAACGCCGGGACGGGCTCGGGACTTC. The chain links TRBV27 to TRBJ2-7; perhaps D is TRBD1 or TRBD2 (5 bases each). CDR1 and CDR2 (germline): MNHEY, SMNVEV (reference sequence). This CDR3 comprises 13 residues.

As to this clone: Germline and junction disagree at one end, which may indicate a read error. The V gene is TRBV7-9, the J gene TRBJ2-1; TRBD1 matches at 9 bases. This CDR3 contains 14 residues. Germline assignment: CDR1 SEHNR and CDR2 FQNEAQ (reference sequence). The CDR3 nucleotides are TGTGCCACCGCCTCACTTACAGGGGGCAACGAGCGGTTCTTC. Translating gives CATASLTGGNERFF.

CDR3 sequence: CASSFLGEGKNIQYF. The DNA for the CDR3 is TGTGCCAGCAGTTTTCTCGGGGAGGGCAAAAACATTCAGTACTTC. J is TRBJ2-4 and V is TRBV27, with TRBD2 matching 7 bases. V was clipped by 3 bases and J by 3 bases; unmatched bases: 5. The CDR3 spans 15 residues. Per germline, CDR1 MNHEY and CDR2 SMNVEV (reference sequence).

This rearrangement joins TRBV2 to TRBJ1-5; weak D call: TRBD1 (5 bases). Germline CDR1 reads SNHLY; CDR2 reads FYNNEI. Trimming removed 9 bases from V and 5 bases from J, with 14 bases in between. CDR3 length: 13 residues. CDR3 residues: CARGGDGYQPQHF. Written as DNA, the CDR3 is TGTGCCAGAGGTGGGGACGGCTATCAGCCCCAGCATTTT.

In its sample, this clone was seen a few times. The chain combines TRBV4-1 with TRBJ2-7, with D perhaps matching TRBD1 (6 bases). Germline CDR1 is MGHRA and CDR2 is YSYEKL. The CDR3 runs 16 residues. The V end lost 0 bases, the J end lost 3 bases, and 15 bases lay between the germline ends. In DNA, the CDR3 is TGCGCCAGCAGCCAAGATTTCGGACAGCTATACTACGAGCAGTACTTC. It is translated as CASSQDFGQLYYEQYF.

The rearrangement uses TRBV7-9 and TRBJ2-5, with 9 bases identical to TRBD1. The germline V gene encodes CDR1 SEHNR and CDR2 FQNEAQ (reference sequence). Trimming took 4 bases from V and 1 from J; bases not matched to a gene: 13. This CDR3 is built from 18 residues. CDR3 DNA sequence: TGTGCCAGCAGCTCTCTCCCTCGAGGGACAGGGTTCCAAGAGACCCAGTACTTC. It specifies CASSSLPRGTGFQETQYF.

The gene calls are TRBV11-2 and TRBJ2-3; D is uncertain. The CDR3 is 12 residues long. The germline gives CDR1 SGHAT, CDR2 FQNNGV. V was shortened by 6 bases and J by 5 bases, with 9 bases between the two germline ends. The CDR3 region has the DNA TGTGCCAGCAGTCCCGGTGGAGATACGCAGTATTTT. Translation: CASSPGGDTQYF.

There are a few counts of this clone. The genes are TRBV25-1 and TRBJ2-7, with 9 bases that match TRBD1. Germline V gene data show CDR1 as MGHDK and CDR2 as SYGVNS. The V segment lost 8 bases and the J segment 3 bases; nucleotides outside the gene matches: 2. The CDR3 is 12 amino acids. CDR3 in amino acids: CASGDRDYEQYF. CDR3 in DNA: TGTGCCAGCGGGGACAGGGACTACGAGCAGTACTTC.

The V call is TRBV11-2, the J call TRBJ2-5, with unresolved D. CDR3 length: 11 residues. V was clipped by 5 bases and J by 7 bases, with 8 bases between them. The germline V gene has CDR1 SGHAT and CDR2 FQNNGV. This CDR3 is CASSDLATQYF. The DNA for the CDR3 is TGTGCCAGCAGCGATCTTGCGACCCAGTACTTC.

J is TRBJ2-2 and V is TRBV7-9, with 9 bases aligning to TRBD1. The V segment lost 4 bases and the J segment 1 base; nucleotides outside the gene matches: 10. This CDR3 region has 18 residues. Germline V CDR1 and CDR2: SEHNR, FQNEAQ (reference sequence). This chain's CDR3 is CASSSFRPGQGNTGELFF. CDR3 nucleotide sequence: TGTGCCAGCAGCTCATTTAGACCGGGACAGGGGAACACCGGGGAGCTGTTTTTT.